A single sample gave rise to the 21 T cell receptor beta chains below, sequenced in a study of blood T cell repertoires in COVID-19. Generated by immunoSEQ multiplex PCR, the TCRdb table keeps only in-frame clones and is missing some. Seen here are roughly 130,000 clones, more than 70% observed once, and the top ten hold 3.6%. The sequenced sample consisted of peripheral blood. These receptors all stem from an older woman with acute or convalescent COVID-19.

This rearrangement joins TRBV30 to TRBJ1-1; 9 bases agree with TRBD1. The CDR3 extends over 14 amino acids. The ends lost 8 bases at V and 6 bases at J; junction bases unmatched: 13. Germline-derived CDR1 and CDR2 are GTSNPN and SVGIG (reference sequence). The CDR3 reads CAGNSRDRAAEAFF. For the CDR3, the DNA is TGTGCCGGAAACAGCCGGGACAGGGCCGCTGAAGCTTTCTTT.

The chain recombines TRBV19 with TRBJ1-1; D ambiguous. This CDR3 has 13 amino acids. Trimming stripped 2 bases from V and 3 bases from J, with 7 bases between. Looked up from germline, CDR1 is LNHDA and CDR2 is SQIVND (reference sequence). The CDR3 DNA is TGTGCCAGTAGTATAAAGGCGGACACTGAAGCTTTCTTT. Amino acids: CASSIKADTEAFF.

This rearrangement joins TRBV19 to TRBJ1-1, with D possibly TRBD1 on 5 matching bases. The CDR3 runs to 14 residues. Germline loops: CDR1 LNHDA, CDR2 SQIVND (reference sequence). The germline V and J ends were trimmed by 3 bases and 0 bases, with 8 bases remaining between them. The CDR3 DNA is TGTGCCAGTAGTATTGCGGACATGAACACTGAAGCTTTCTTT. Encoded protein: CASSIADMNTEAFF.

This clone was found once. The gene calls are TRBV6-5 and TRBJ2-7; D may be TRBD2 (6 bases). V was pared by 8 bases and J by 4 bases, with 21 bases between. The germline CDR1 and CDR2 sequences are MNHEY and SVGAGI. The CDR3 runs 15 residues. CDR3 DNA: TGTGCCAGCGTGCCCGGTAGGCGTCGGGGGTACGAGCAGTACTTC. This gives the protein CASVPGRRRGYEQYF.

The chain links TRBV20-1 to TRBJ1-1; D might be TRBD1 (6 bases). This CDR3 has 14 amino acids. Germline V gene sequence: CDR1 DFQATT, CDR2 SNEGSKA (reference sequence). V lost 3 bases and J 1 base, leaving 12 bases between the germline ends. CDR3 DNA sequence: TGCAGTGCTAGTCTAGGGGACAAGAACACTGAAGCTTTCTTT. It codes for CSASLGDKNTEAFF.

Here the CDR3 reads CASSFGRVYEQYF. In DNA, the CDR3 is TGTGCCAGCAGCTTCGGGAGGGTCTACGAGCAGTACTTC. The chain recombines TRBV7-8 with TRBJ2-7; 8 nucleotides align to TRBD2. In germline, CDR1 is SGHVS, CDR2 FQNEAQ. This CDR3 has 13 residues. Losses at the gene ends were 3 bases for V and 3 bases for J; bases not matched to a gene: 1.

This clone was detected once. The rearrangement joins TRBV5-1 to TRBJ2-5; D may be TRBD2 (5 bases). Germline V CDR1 and CDR2: SGHRS, YFSETQ. This CDR3 region has 16 residues. The ends were cut back, 0 bases at V and 5 bases at J, with 17 bases in the middle. CDR3 sequence (DNA): TGCGCCAGCAGCTTGGAGGCTAGCTCTTATTTTGAGACCCAGTACTTC. Translating it yields CASSLEASSYFETQYF.

V and J are TRBV7-8 and TRBJ2-7; D remains unclear. The CDR3 runs to 13 residues. CDR1 SGHVS and CDR2 FQNEAQ come from the germline V gene. The ends were cut back, 6 bases at V and 7 bases at J, with 16 bases in the middle. CDR3 protein: CASSTSAAQEQYV. DNA for the CDR3: TGTGCCAGCAGTACTTCCGCCGCTCAAGAGCAGTACGTC.

J is TRBJ2-4 and V is TRBV30; 10 nucleotides align to TRBD1. CDR3 length: 13 residues. Unmatched junction bases numbered 7, after V lost 5 bases and J lost 9 bases. Germline loops: CDR1 GTSNPN, CDR2 SVGIG (reference sequence). The CDR3 loop is CAWGYGQGGIQYF. CDR3 bases: TGTGCCTGGGGTTACGGACAGGGGGGCATTCAGTACTTC.

The rearrangement joins TRBV11-2 to TRBJ1-1; D is unclear. V was trimmed by 0 bases and J by 1 base, leaving 6 bases between them. CDR1 and CDR2 from the germline V gene are SGHAT and FQNNGV. This CDR3 contains 14 residues. In nucleotides, the CDR3 is TGTGCCAGCAGCTTAGAGGAGGGGAACACTGAAGCTTTCTTT. This gives the protein CASSLEEGNTEAFF.

The chain couples TRBV3-1 (or the pseudogene TRBV3-2) to TRBJ1-2; a possible D gene is TRBD1 (5 bases). Trimming removed 0 bases from V and 7 bases from J, with 12 bases in between. Per the germline V gene, CDR1 is LGHDT and CDR2 is YNNKEL (reference sequence). This CDR3 contains 14 residues. CDR3 sequence reads: CASSQDPWGGGYTF. The CDR3 nucleotides read TGTGCCAGCAGCCAAGATCCGTGGGGCGGTGGCTACACCTTC.

This clone was seen more than once but under ten times. This chain connects TRBV7-9 to TRBJ2-7; 10 bases fit TRBD2. The CDR3 consists of 14 residues. V gave up 5 bases and J gave up 1 base; unmatched junction bases: 2. In germline, CDR1 is SEHNR, CDR2 FQNEAQ (reference sequence). The DNA of the CDR3 is TGTGCCAGCAGCGGGACTAGCGTTTCCTACGAGCAGTACTTC. This translates into CASSGTSVSYEQYF.

The rearrangement links TRBV27 to TRBJ1-2, with 11 bases that match TRBD1. The V and J ends lost 8 bases and 4 bases, in that order; junction bases with no gene match: 3. This CDR3 has 13 residues. Germline V gene sequence: CDR1 MNHEY, CDR2 SMNVEV (reference sequence). CDR3 sequence: CASGQGAGYGYTF. The CDR3 DNA reads as TGTGCCAGCGGACAGGGGGCGGGCTATGGCTACACCTTC.

This chain uses TRBV20-1 with TRBJ2-3; D is possibly TRBD1 (6 bases). This CDR3 has 11 residues. The V gene lost 7 bases and the J gene lost 4 bases, with 9 bases spanning the gap. Germline V CDR1 and CDR2: DFQATT, SNEGSKA (reference sequence). CDR3 DNA sequence: TGCAGTGGGGGGCGGTCAGATACGCAGTATTTT. It is translated as CSGGRSDTQYF.

This clone was found once. The V call is TRBV4-1, the J call TRBJ2-1, with TRBD2 identical over 14 bases. This CDR3 contains 17 residues. Germline CDR1 reads MGHRA; CDR2 reads YSYEKL. The ends lost 4 bases at V and 1 base at J; junction bases unmatched: 3. The CDR3 spells CASSLGTSGGSYNEQFF. The DNA for the CDR3 is TGCGCCAGCAGCCTCGGGACTAGCGGGGGATCCTACAATGAGCAGTTCTTC.

A word on this clone: One junction end does not reproduce the germline sequence, and a read error may be involved. The same CDR3 also results from other DNA sequences found in this sample. The J gene is TRBJ1-1, the V gene TRBV2, with a tentative D call TRBD1 (5 bases). CDR1 is SNHLY and CDR2 is FYNNEI in the germline V gene. The CDR3 is 14 amino acids. The CDR3 reads CASREGTLNTEAFF. The CDR3 bases are TGTGCCAGCAGGGAAGGGACTCTGAACACTGAAGCTTTCTTT.

The chain has TRBV6-4 and TRBJ2-1, with TRBD2 as a possible D gene (5 bases). Per the germline V gene, CDR1 is MRHNA and CDR2 is SNTAGT. The CDR3 is 16 amino acids. The V and J ends lost 4 bases and 0 bases respectively, with 13 bases between them. The CDR3 region is CASSAERFASYNEQFF. The DNA for the CDR3 is TGTGCCAGCAGTGCTGAGCGGTTCGCCTCCTACAATGAGCAGTTCTTC.

J is TRBJ2-1 and V is TRBV19; 10 positions match TRBD2. The CDR3 totals 16 residues. CDR1 and CDR2 from the germline V gene are LNHDA and SQIVND (reference sequence). The J segment lost 9 bases and the V segment lost 4 bases, leaving 12 bases of the junction unmatched. The CDR3 DNA sequence: TGTGCCAGTAGTAACATTCTAGCGGGAGTTGAGGTTGAGCAGTTCTTC. It translates to CASSNILAGVEVEQFF. The full variable domain, rest sourced from reference TRBV19 and TRBJ2-1, is DGGITQSPKYLFRKEGQNVTLSCEQNLNHDAMYWYRQDPGQGLRLIYYSQIVNDFQKGDIAEGYSVSREKKESFPLTVTSAQKNPTAFYLCASSNILAGVEVEQFFGPGTRLTVL.

The genes are TRBV19 and TRBJ2-2, with D tentatively TRBD1 (6 bases). V was shortened by 2 bases and J by 5 bases, with 12 bases between the two germline ends. Germline CDR1 reads LNHDA; CDR2 reads SQIVND (reference sequence). The CDR3 totals 15 residues. In DNA form, the CDR3 reads TGTGCCAGTAGTATAAACAGGGAGATAACCGGGGAGCTGTTTTTT. Its protein product is CASSINREITGELFF.

V and J are TRBV25-1 and TRBJ1-1, with TRBD1 matching over 8 bases. The CDR3 has 13 amino acids. Germline CDR1 reads MGHDK; CDR2 reads SYGVNS. V lost 6 bases to trimming and J lost 4 bases; unmatched junction nucleotides: 4. CDR3 residues: CASSWTGTTEAFF. The CDR3 DNA sequence: TGTGCCAGCAGCTGGACAGGGACCACTGAAGCTTTCTTT.

This chain's CDR3 is CASSLDRVGQPQHF. CDR3 coding DNA: TGTGCCAGCAGCCTGGACAGGGTCGGTCAGCCCCAGCATTTT. This sequence joins TRBV11-2 and TRBJ1-5, with 8 nucleotides matching TRBD1. Germline values: CDR1 SGHAT, CDR2 FQNNGV. The length of the CDR3 is 14 residues. The junction had 6 bases not matched to a gene; V was cut back by 5 bases and J by 6 bases.